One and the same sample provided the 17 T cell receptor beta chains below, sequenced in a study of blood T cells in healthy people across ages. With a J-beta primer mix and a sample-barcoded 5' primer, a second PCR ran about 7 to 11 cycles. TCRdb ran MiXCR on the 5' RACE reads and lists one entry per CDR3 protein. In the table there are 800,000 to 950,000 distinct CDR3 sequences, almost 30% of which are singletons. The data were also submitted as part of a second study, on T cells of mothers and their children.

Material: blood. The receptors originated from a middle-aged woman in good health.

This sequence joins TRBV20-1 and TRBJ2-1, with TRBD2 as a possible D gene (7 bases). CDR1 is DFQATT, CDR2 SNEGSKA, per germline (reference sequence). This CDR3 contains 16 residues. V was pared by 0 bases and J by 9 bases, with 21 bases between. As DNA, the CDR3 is TGCAGTGCTAGAGATGGGGTGGGGGGGGGCCTTTTTGAGCAGTTCTTC. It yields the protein CSARDGVGGGLFEQFF.

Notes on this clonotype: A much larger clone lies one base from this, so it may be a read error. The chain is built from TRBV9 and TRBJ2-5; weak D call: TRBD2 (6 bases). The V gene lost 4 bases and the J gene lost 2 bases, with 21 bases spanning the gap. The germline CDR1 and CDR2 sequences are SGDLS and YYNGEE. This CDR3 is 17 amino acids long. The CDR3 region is CASSRRLVRGAQETQYF. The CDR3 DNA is TGTGCCAGCAGCCGACGACTGGTGCGCGGGGCACAAGAGACCCAGTACTTC.

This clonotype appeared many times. The CDR3 bases are TGTGCCAGCAGTGAAGTCAACAATGAGCAGTTCTTC. This translates into CASSEVNNEQFF. The chain couples TRBV6-1 to TRBJ2-1; D is uncertain. Looked up from germline, CDR1 is MNHNS and CDR2 is SASEGT. The CDR3 runs 12 residues. Deletions cut 1 base from V and 5 bases from J, with 3 bases between.

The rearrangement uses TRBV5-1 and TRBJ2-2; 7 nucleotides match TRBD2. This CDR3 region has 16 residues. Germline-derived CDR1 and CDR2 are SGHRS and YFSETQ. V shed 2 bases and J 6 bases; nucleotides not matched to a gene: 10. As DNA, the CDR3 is TGCGCCAGCAGCTTAAGGACTAGGCCAACACCCGGGGAGCTGTTTTTT. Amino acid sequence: CASSLRTRPTPGELFF.

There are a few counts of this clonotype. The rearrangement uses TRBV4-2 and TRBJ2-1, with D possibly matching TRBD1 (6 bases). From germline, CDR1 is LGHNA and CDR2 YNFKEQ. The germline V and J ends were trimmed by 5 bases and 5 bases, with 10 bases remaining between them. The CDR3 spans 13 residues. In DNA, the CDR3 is TGTGCCAGCAGCAAACACAGGGACAATGAGCAGTTCTTC. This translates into CASSKHRDNEQFF.

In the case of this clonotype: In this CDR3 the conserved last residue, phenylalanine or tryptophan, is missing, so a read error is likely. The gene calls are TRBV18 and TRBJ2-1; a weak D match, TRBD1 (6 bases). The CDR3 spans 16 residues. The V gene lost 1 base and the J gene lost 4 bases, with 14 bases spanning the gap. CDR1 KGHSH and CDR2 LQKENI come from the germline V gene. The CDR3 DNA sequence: TGTGCCAGCTCACCACTGGGAGTCGGGACATACAATGAGCAGTTCTGC. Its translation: CASSPLGVGTYNEQFC.

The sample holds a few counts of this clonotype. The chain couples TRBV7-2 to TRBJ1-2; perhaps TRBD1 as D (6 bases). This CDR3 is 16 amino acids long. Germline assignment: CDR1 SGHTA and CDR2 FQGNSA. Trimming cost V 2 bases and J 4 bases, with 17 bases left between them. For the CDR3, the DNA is TGTGCCAGCAGCTTACTGGCAGGGGATATCCTCTATGGCTACACCTTC. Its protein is CASSLLAGDILYGYTF.

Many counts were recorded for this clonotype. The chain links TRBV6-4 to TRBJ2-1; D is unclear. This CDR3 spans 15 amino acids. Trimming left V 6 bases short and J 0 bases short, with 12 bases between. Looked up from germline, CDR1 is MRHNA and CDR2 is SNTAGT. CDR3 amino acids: CASSLDPSSYNEQFF. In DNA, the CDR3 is TGTGCCAGCAGCCTAGACCCCAGCTCCTACAATGAGCAGTTCTTC.

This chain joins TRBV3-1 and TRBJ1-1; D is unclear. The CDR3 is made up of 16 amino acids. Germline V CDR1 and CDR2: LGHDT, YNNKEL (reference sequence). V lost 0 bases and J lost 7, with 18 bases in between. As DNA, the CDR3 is TGTGCCAGCAGCCAAGACATAGGCAGGCGAAGGGTTGAAGCTTTCTTT. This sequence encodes CASSQDIGRRRVEAFF.

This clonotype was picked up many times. In DNA, the CDR3 is TGCGCCAGCACCCAGACGACAGGGGTGGGTGAGCAGTTCTTC. Residues: CASTQTTGVGEQFF. The gene calls are TRBV5-1 and TRBJ2-1, with TRBD1 matching over 8 bases. The CDR3 length is 14 residues. CDR1 is SGHRS, CDR2 YFSETQ, per germline. V shed 6 bases and J 9 bases; nucleotides not matched to a gene: 11.

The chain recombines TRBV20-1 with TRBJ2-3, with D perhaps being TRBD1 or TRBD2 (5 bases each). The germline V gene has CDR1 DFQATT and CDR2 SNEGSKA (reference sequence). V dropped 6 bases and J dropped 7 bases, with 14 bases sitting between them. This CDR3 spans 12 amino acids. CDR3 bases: TGCAGTGCCCGGGACGTCATGAATACGCAGTATTTT. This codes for CSARDVMNTQYF.

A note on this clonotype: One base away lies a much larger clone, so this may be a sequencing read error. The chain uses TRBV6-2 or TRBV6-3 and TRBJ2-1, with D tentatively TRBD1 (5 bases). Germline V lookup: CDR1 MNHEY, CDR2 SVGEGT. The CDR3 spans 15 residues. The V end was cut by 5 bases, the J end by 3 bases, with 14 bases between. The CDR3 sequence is CASSPLGARYNEQFF. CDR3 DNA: TGTGCCAGCAGTCCCCTAGGGGCTCGCTACAATGAGCAGTTCTTC.

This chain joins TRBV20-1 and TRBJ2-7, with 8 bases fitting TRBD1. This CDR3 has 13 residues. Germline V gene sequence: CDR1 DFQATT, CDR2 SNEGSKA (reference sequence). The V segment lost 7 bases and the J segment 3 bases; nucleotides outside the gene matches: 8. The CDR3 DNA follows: TGCAGTGGGCAGGGGGCAAGAAACTACGAGCAGTACTTC. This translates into CSGQGARNYEQYF.

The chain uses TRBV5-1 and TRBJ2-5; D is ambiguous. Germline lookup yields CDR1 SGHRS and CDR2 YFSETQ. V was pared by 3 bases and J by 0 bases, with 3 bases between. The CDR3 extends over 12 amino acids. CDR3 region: CASSWNQETQYF. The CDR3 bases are TGCGCCAGCAGCTGGAACCAAGAGACCCAGTACTTC.

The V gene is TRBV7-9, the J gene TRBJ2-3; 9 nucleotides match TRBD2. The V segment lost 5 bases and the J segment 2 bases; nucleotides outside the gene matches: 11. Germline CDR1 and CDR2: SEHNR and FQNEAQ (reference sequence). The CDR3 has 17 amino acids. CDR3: CASSAVASGAPTDTQYF. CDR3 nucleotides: TGTGCCAGCAGCGCAGTTGCTAGCGGGGCCCCCACAGATACGCAGTATTTT.

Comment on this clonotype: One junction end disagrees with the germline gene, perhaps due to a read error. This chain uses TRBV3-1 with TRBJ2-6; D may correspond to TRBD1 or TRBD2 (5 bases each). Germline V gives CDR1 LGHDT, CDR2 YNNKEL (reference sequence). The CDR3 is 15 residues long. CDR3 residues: CASSLGASGANVPTF. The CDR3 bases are TGTGCCAGCAGTCTCGGGGCCTCTGGGGCCAACGTCCCGACTTTC.

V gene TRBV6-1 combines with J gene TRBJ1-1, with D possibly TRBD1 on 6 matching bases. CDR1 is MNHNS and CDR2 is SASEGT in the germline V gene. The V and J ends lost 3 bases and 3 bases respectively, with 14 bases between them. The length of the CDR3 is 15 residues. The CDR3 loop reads CASSDSGGAYTEAFF. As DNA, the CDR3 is TGTGCCAGCAGTGATTCGGGGGGCGCGTACACTGAAGCTTTCTTT.